This TCR beta chain was profiled in a study of blood T cell repertoires in COVID-19. Study as a whole: The origin of the acute and convalescent COVID-19 samples was the United States, Italy and Spain. T cells, B-cell-depleted T cells, or PBMCs supplied cDNA or gDNA.

The table came from immunoSEQ multiplex PCR; TCRdb's copy has only in-frame clones and leaves some out. Of fewer than 250,000 clones in the sample, 75% to 90% are singletons; the top ten hold less than 0.9%. After removal of 3 bases from V and 2 bases from J, the junction contained 8 bases not matched to a gene. CDR1 is SGHRS and CDR2 is YFSETQ in the germline V gene. The CDR3 sequence is 15 residues long. The sample consisted of PBMCs or T cells enriched from blood (not recorded which). J is TRBJ2-7 and V is TRBV5-1, with TRBD1 matching 7 bases. The sequence was collected from a man in his forties or fifties who had been exposed to COVID-19. The CDR3 reads CASSSGQVGAYEQYF. CDR3 nucleotides: TGCGCCAGCAGCTCCGGACAGGTTGGGGCCTACGAGCAGTACTTC.